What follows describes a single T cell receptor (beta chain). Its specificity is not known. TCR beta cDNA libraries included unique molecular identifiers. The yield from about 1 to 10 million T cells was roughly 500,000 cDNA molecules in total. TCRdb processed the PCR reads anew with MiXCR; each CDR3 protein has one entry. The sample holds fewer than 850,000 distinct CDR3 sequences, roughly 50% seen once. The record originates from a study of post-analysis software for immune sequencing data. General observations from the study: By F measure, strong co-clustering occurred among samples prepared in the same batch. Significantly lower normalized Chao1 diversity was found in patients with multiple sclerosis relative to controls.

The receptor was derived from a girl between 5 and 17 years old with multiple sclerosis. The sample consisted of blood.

The CDR3 coding sequence is TGTGCCAGCAGCTTAGCGGGGCCCGAAGGGGCGGAAAAACTGTTTTTT. It is translated as CASSLAGPEGAEKLFF. The chain joins TRBV7-8 to TRBJ1-4, with D possibly matching TRBD1 (5 bases). V lost 0 bases and J lost 8, with 16 bases in between. The germline CDR1 and CDR2 sequences are SGHVS and FQNEAQ. CDR3 length: 16 residues.